Given below is one T cell receptor beta chain in context. These data are taken from a study of blood T cell repertoires in COVID-19. TCRdb's copy holds only in-frame clones and misses some; the assay was immunoSEQ multiplex PCR. Among about 96,000 clones listed, 70% to 90% were seen once. The CDR3 runs 16 residues. Trimming cost V 2 bases and J 10 bases, with 18 bases left between them. Per germline, CDR1 SNHLY and CDR2 FYNNEI. What was sequenced was peripheral blood. The clonotype comes from a human donor with COVID-19, enrolled during active disease. The donor label of this sample is uncertain. This chain connects TRBV2 to TRBJ1-6, with unresolved D. CDR3 nucleotide sequence: TGTGCCAGCAGTGAATCGCGGCAGGACTTCGGATCACCCCTCCACTTT. This codes for CASSESRQDFGSPLHF. The entire variable domain, with the rest obtained from reference TRBV2 and TRBJ1-6, is as follows: EPEVTQTPSHQVTQMGQEVILRCVPISNHLYFYWYRQILGQKVEFLVSFYNNEISEKSEIFDDQFSVERPDGSNFTLKIRSTKLEDSAMYFCASSESRQDFGSPLHFGNGTRLTVT.